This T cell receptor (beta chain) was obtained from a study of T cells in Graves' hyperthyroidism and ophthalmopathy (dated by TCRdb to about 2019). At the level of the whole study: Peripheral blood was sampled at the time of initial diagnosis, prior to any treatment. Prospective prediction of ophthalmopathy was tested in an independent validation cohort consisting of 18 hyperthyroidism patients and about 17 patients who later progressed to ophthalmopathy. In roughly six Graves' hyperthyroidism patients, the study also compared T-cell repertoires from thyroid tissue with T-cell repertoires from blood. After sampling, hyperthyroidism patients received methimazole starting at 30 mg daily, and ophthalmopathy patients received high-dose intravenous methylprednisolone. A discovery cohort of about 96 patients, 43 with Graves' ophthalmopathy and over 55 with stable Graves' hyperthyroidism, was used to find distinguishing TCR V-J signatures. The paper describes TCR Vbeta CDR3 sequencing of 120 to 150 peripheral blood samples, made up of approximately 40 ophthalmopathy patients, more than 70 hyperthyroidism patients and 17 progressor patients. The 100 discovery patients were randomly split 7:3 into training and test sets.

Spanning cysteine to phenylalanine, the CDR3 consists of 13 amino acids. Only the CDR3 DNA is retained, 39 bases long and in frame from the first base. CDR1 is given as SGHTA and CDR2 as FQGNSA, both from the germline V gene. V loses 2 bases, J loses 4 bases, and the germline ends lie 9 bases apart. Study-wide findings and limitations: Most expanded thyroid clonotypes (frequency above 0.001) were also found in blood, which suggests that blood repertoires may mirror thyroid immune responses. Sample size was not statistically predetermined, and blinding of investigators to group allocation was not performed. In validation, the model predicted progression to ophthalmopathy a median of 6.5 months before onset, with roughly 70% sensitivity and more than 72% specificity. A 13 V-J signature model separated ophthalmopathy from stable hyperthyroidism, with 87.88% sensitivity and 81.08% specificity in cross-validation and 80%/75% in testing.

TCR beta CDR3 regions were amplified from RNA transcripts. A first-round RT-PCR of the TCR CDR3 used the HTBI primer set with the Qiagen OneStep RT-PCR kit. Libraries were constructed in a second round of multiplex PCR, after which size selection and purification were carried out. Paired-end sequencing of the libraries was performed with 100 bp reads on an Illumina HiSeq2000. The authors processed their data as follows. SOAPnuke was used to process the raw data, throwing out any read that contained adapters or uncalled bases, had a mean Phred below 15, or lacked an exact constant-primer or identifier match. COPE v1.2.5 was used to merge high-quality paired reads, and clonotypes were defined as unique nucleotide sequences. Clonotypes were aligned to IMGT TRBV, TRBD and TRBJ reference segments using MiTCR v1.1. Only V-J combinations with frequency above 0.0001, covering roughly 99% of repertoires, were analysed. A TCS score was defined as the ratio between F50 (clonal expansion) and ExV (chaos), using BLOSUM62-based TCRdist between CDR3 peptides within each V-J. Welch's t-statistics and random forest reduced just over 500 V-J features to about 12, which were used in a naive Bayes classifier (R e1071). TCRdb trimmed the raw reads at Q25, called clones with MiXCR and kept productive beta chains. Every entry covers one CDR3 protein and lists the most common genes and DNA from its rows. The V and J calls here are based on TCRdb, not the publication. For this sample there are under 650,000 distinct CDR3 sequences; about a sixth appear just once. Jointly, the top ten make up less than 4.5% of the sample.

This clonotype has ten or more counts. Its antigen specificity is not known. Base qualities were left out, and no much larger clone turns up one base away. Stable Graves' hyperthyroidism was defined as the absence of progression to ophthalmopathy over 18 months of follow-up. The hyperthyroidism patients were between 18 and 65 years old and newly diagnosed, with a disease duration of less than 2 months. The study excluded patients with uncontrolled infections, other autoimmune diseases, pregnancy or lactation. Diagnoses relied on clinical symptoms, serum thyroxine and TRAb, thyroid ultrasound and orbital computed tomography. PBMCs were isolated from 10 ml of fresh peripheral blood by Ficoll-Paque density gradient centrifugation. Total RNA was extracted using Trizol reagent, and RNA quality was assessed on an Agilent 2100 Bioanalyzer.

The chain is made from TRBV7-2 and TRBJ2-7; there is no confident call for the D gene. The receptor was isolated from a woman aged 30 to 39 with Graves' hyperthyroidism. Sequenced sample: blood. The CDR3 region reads CASSLNGWYEQYF. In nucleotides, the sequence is TGTGCCAGCAGCTTAAACGGTTGGTACGAGCAGTACTTC.